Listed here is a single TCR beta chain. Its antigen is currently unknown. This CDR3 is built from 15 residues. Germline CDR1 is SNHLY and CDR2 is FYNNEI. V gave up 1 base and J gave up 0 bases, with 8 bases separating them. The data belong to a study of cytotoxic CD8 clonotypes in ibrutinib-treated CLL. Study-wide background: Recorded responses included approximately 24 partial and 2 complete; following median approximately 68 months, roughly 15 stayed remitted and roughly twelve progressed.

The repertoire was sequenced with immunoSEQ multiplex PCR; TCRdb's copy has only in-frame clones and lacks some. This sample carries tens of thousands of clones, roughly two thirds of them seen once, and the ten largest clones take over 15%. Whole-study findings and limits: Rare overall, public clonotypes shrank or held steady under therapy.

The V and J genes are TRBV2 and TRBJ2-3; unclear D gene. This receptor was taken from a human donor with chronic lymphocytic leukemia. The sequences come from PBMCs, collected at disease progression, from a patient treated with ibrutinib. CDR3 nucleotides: TGTGCCAGCAGTGAAGAAGGGATGAGCACAGATACGCAGTATTTT. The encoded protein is CASSEEGMSTDTQYF.